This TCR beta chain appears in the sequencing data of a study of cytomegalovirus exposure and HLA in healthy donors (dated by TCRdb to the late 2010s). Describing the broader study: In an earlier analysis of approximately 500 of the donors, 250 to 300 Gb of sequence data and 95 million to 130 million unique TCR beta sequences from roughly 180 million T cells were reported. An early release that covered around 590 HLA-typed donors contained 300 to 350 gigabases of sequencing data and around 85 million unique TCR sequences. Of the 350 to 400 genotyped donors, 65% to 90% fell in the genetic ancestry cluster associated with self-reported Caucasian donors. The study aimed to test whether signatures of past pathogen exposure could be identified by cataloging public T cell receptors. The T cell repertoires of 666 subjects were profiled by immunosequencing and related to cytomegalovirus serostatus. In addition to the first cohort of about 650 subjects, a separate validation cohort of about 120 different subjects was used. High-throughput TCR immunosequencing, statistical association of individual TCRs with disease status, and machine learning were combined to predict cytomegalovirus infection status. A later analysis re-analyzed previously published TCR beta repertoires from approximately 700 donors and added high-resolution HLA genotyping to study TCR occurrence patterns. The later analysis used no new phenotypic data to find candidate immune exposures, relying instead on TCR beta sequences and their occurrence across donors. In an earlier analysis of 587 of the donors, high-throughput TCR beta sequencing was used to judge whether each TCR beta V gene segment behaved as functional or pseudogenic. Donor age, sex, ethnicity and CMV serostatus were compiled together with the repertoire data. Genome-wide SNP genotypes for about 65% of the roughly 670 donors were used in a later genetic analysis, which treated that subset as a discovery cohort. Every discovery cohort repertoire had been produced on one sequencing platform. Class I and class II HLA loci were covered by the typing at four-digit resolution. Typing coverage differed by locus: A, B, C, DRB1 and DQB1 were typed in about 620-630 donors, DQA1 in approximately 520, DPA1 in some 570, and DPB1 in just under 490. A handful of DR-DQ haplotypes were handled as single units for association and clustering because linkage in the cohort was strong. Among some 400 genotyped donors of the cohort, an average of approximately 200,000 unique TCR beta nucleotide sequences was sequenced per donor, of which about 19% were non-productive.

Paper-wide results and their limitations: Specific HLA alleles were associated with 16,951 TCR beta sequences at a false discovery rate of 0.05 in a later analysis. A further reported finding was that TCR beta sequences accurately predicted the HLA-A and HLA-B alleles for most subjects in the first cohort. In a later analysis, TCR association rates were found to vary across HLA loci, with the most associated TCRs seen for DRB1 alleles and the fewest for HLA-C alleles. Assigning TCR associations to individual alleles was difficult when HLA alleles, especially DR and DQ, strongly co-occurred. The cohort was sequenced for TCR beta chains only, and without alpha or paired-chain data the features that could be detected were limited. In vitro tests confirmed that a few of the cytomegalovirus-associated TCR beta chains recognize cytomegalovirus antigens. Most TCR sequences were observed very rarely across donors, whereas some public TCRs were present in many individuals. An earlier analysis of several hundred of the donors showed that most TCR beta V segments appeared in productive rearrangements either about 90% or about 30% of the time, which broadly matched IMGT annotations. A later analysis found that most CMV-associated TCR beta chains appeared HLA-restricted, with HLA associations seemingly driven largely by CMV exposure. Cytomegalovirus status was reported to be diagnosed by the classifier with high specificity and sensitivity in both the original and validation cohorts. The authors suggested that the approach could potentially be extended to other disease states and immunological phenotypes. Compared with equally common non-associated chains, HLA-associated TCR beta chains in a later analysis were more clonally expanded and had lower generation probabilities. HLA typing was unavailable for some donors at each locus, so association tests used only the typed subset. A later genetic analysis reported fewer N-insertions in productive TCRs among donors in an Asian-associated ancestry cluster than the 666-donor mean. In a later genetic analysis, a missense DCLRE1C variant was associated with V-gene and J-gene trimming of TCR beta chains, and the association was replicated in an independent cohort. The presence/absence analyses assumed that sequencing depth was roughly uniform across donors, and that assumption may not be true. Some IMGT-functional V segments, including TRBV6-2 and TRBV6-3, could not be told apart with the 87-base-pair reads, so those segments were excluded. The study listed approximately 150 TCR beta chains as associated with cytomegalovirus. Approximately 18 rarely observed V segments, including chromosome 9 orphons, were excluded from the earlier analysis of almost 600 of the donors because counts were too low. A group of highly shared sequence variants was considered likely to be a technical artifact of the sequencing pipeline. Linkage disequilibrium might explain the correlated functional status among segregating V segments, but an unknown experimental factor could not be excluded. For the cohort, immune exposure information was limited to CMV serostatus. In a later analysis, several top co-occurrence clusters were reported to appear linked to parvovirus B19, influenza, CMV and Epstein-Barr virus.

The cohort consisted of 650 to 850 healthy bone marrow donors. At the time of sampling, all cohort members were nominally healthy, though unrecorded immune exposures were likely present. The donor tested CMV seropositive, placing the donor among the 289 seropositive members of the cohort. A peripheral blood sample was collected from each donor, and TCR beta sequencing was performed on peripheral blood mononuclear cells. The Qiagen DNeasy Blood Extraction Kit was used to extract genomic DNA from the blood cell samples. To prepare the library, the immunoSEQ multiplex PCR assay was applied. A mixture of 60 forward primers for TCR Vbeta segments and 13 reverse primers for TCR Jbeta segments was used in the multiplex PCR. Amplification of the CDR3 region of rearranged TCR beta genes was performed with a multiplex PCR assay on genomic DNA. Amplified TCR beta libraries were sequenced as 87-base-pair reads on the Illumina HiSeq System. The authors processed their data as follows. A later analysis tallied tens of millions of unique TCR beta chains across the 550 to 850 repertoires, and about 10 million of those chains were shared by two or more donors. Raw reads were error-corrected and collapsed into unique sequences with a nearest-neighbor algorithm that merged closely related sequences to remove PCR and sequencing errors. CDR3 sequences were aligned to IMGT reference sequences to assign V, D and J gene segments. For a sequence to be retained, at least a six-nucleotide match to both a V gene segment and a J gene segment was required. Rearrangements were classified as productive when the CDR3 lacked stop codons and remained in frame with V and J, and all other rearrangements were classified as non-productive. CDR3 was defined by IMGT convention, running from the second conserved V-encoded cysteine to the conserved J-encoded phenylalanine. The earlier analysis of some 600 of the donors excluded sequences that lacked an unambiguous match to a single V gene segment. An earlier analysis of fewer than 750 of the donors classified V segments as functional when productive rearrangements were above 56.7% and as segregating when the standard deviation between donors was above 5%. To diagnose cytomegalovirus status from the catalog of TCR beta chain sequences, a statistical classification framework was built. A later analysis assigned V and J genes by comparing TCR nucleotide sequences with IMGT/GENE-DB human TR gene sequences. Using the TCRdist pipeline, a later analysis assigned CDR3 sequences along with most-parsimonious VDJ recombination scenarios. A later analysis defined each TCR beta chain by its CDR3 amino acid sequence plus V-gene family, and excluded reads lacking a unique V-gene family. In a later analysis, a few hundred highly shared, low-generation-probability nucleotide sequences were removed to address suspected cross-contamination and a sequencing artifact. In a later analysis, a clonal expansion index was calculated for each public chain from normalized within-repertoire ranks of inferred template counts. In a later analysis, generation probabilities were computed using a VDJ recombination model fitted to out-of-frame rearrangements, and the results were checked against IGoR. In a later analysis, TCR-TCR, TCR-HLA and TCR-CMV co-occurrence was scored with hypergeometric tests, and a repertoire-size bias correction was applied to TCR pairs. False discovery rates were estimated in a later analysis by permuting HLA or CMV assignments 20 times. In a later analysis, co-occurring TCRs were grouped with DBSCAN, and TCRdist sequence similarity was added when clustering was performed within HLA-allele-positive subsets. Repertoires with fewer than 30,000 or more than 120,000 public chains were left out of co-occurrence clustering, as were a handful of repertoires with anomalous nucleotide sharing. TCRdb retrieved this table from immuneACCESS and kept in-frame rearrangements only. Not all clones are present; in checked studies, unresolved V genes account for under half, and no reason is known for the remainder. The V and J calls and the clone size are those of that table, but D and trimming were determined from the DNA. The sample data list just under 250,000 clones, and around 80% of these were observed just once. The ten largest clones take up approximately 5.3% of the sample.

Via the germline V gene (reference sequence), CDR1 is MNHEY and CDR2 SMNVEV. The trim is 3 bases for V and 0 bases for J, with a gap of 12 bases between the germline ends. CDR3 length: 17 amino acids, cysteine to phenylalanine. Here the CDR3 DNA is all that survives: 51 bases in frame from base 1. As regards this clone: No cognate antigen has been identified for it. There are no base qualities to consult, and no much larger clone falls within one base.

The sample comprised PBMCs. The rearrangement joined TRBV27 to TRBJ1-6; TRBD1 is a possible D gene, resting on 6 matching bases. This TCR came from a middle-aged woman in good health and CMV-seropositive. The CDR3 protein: CASSLTGTLSYNSPLHF. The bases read TGTGCCAGCAGTTTGACAGGAACCCTCTCCTATAATTCACCCCTCCACTTT.